Below are 19 T cell receptor beta chains sequenced from a single sample in a study of blood T cells in healthy people across ages. Using a J-beta primer mix together with a sample-barcoded 5' primer, a second PCR was run for roughly 6 to 11 cycles. MiXCR, applied by TCRdb to the 5' RACE reads, yields one record per CDR3 protein. There are about 680,000 distinct CDR3 sequences in the sample; around half occur only once, and 30% to 35% lies in the top ten. Sequencing was done on a sample of blood. Receptors originate from a woman aged 55-70 years in good health.

The chain couples TRBV5-1 to TRBJ2-1; 10 bases agree with TRBD2. Germline loops: CDR1 SGHRS, CDR2 YFSETQ. The trim removed 4 bases at V and 6 bases at J, leaving 4 bases unmatched. This CDR3 has 14 residues. The chain's CDR3 is CASSKGLAPNEQFF. The CDR3, as DNA: TGCGCCAGCAGCAAGGGACTAGCGCCCAATGAGCAGTTCTTC.

The V call is TRBV7-2, the J call TRBJ2-3; no reliable D call. V shed 5 bases and J shed 4 bases, with 19 bases lying between them. The CDR3 spans 16 residues. Germline CDR1 reads SGHTA; CDR2 reads FQGNSA. CDR3 residues: CASSPTKRFRADTQYF. The CDR3 DNA reads as TGTGCCAGCAGCCCTACGAAGCGATTTAGGGCAGATACGCAGTATTTT. Looking up the rest from reference TRBV7-2 and TRBJ2-3 gives the full variable domain: GAGVSQSPSNKVTEKGKDVELRCDPISGHTALYWYRQSLGQGLEFLIYFQGNSAPDKSGLPSDRFSAERTGGSVSTLTIQRTQQEDSAVYLCASSPTKRFRADTQYFGPGTRLTVL.

A few counts support this clonotype. The chain links TRBV7-9 to TRBJ2-5; a weak D match, TRBD2 (6 bases). The CDR3 has 13 amino acids. Germline CDR1 is SEHNR and CDR2 is FQNEAQ (reference sequence). The germline V and J ends were trimmed by 5 bases and 5 bases, with 12 bases remaining between them. CDR3 nucleotide sequence: TGTGCCAGCAGCCCCGGGAGTTATGAGACCCAGTACTTC. This translates into CASSPGSYETQYF.

The rearrangement uses TRBV27 and TRBJ2-5; D is possibly TRBD2 (6 bases). The germline gives CDR1 MNHEY, CDR2 SMNVEV (reference sequence). V was pared by 4 bases and J by 4 bases, with 16 bases between. There are 15 residues in the CDR3. CDR3 sequence reads: CASSSTGREGETQYF. In nucleotides, the CDR3 is TGTGCCAGCAGTTCGACTGGGCGGGAAGGAGAGACCCAGTACTTC.

Concerning this clonotype itself: This may be a read error, as it is one base from a much larger clone. The rearrangement uses TRBV3-1 and TRBJ2-7; possibly TRBD2 for D (6 bases). The CDR3 has 14 amino acids. Germline V gene sequence: CDR1 LGHDT, CDR2 YNNKEL (reference sequence). The V gene lost 3 bases and the J gene lost 7 bases, with 16 bases spanning the gap. The CDR3 nucleotides read TGTGCCAGCAGCCAGGGGACTGACTACAATGAGCAGTACTTC. Its translation: CASSQGTDYNEQYF.

V usage is TRBV20-1 and J usage is TRBJ2-5, with D uncertain. Germline V gene data show CDR1 as DFQATT and CDR2 as SNEGSKA (reference sequence). The CDR3 consists of 14 residues. Trimming cost V 3 bases and J 5 bases, with 16 bases left between them. CDR3 loop: CSASEAVGSETQYF. The DNA for the CDR3 is TGCAGTGCTAGTGAGGCAGTGGGTAGCGAGACCCAGTACTTC.

This clonotype was counted between two and nine times. This chain connects TRBV20-1 to TRBJ2-3; D possibly corresponds to TRBD2 (6 bases). V lost 3 bases and J 2 bases, leaving 15 bases between the germline ends. Germline lookup yields CDR1 DFQATT and CDR2 SNEGSKA (reference sequence). The CDR3 extends over 15 amino acids. The CDR3 DNA reads as TGCAGTGCTAGCGGGAGTTGGGGGGTCACAGATACGCAGTATTTT. Protein product: CSASGSWGVTDTQYF.

This clonotype was observed a handful of times. The chain employs TRBV20-1 and TRBJ2-7; D is possibly TRBD1 (5 bases). This CDR3 contains 15 residues. Germline V lookup: CDR1 DFQATT, CDR2 SNEGSKA (reference sequence). Trimming removed 1 base from V and 0 bases from J, with 13 bases in between. CDR3 sequence reads: CSARATNRLSYEQYF. In DNA, the CDR3 is TGCAGTGCTAGAGCTACAAACAGGCTCTCCTACGAGCAGTACTTC.

This clonotype has just a few counts. The chain couples TRBV7-2 to TRBJ1-4; TRBD1 aligns across 9 bases. CDR3 length equals 15 residues. J was trimmed by 8 bases and V by 3 bases; bases with no gene match: 7. Germline V gene sequence: CDR1 SGHTA, CDR2 FQGNSA. The CDR3 DNA reads TGTGCCAGCAGCTTGTACAGGGGGCTTGGGGAAAAACTGTTTTTT. Translation gives CASSLYRGLGEKLFF.

The V gene is TRBV6-5, the J gene TRBJ2-7, with 7 bases fitting TRBD1. The CDR3 extends over 14 amino acids. V lost 6 bases and J lost 2; bases outside the gene matches: 7. In germline, CDR1 is MNHEY, CDR2 SVGAGI. Written as DNA, the CDR3 is TGTGCCAGCAGGGACGGACAGGCCCCCTACGAGCAGTACTTC. Translated: CASRDGQAPYEQYF.

The chain is built from TRBV20-1 and TRBJ1-1, with D possibly being TRBD1 (5 bases). V lost 3 bases and J lost 2, with 16 bases in between. The CDR3 contains 15 residues. Per the germline V gene, CDR1 is DFQATT and CDR2 is SNEGSKA (reference sequence). The CDR3 DNA sequence: TGCAGTGCTAGCCCCCTTCAGGGAACAAACACTGAAGCTTTCTTT. Protein sequence: CSASPLQGTNTEAFF.

This chain's CDR3 is CSARDVGTSGYEQYF. In DNA, the CDR3 is TGCAGTGCTAGAGATGTTGGGACTAGCGGCTACGAGCAGTACTTC. The V call is TRBV20-1, the J call TRBJ2-7; TRBD2 matches at 11 bases. This CDR3 region has 15 residues. V shed 0 bases, J shed 3 bases, and the junction held 4 bases outside the gene matches. The germline V gene has CDR1 DFQATT and CDR2 SNEGSKA (reference sequence).

This chain links TRBV20-1 with TRBJ2-1, with D perhaps matching TRBD1 or TRBD2 (5 bases each). This CDR3 is built from 15 residues. The V gene lost 6 bases and the J gene lost 0 bases, with 15 bases spanning the gap. Germline V CDR1 and CDR2: DFQATT, SNEGSKA (reference sequence). CDR3 sequence: CSARWGKSSYNEQFF. The CDR3 bases are TGCAGTGCCAGATGGGGGAAGAGCTCCTACAATGAGCAGTTCTTC.

This clonotype has only a few counts. V gene TRBV18 combines with J gene TRBJ2-7; 9 bases align to TRBD1. Losses at the gene ends were 3 bases for V and 4 bases for J; bases not matched to a gene: 4. The CDR3 sequence is 14 residues long. CDR1 and CDR2 (germline): KGHSH, LQKENI. The CDR3 sequence: CASSPDRGVYEQYF. CDR3 nucleotide sequence: TGTGCCAGCTCACCTGACAGGGGGGTATACGAGCAGTACTTC. The whole variable domain, remainder taken from reference TRBV18 and TRBJ2-7, is NAGVMQNPRHLVRRRGQEARLRCSPMKGHSHVYWYRQLPEEGLKFMVYLQKENIIDESGMPKERFSAEFPKEGPSILRIQQVVRGDSAAYFCASSPDRGVYEQYFGPGTRLTVT.

The chain couples TRBV20-1 to TRBJ1-1; D possibly corresponds to TRBD1 (6 bases). The CDR3 length is 16 residues. The germline V gene has CDR1 DFQATT and CDR2 SNEGSKA (reference sequence). Trimming pared 1 base from V and 2 bases from J, leaving 17 bases between. CDR3: CSARGIGAGENTEAFF. The CDR3 nucleotides read TGCAGTGCTAGAGGAATCGGGGCAGGGGAAAACACTGAAGCTTTCTTT.

This chain joins TRBV6-5 and TRBJ2-1; D is possibly TRBD1 (6 bases). The CDR3 loop spans 15 amino acids. Trimming removed 3 bases at V and 1 base at J, with 10 bases between. Germline loops: CDR1 MNHEY, CDR2 SVGAGI. Here the CDR3 reads CASSYEGGSYNEQFF. The DNA for the CDR3 is TGTGCCAGCAGTTATGAAGGGGGTTCCTACAATGAGCAGTTCTTC.

This clonotype has more than one count but fewer than ten. The chain joins TRBV9 to TRBJ2-1; no clear D. This CDR3 has 16 residues. V was shortened by 0 bases and J by 4 bases, with 14 bases between the two germline ends. Germline loops: CDR1 SGDLS, CDR2 YYNGEE. The CDR3 DNA sequence: TGTGCCAGCAGCGTAGGTTCGGCTAGAAATTACAATGAGCAGTTCTTC. Protein: CASSVGSARNYNEQFF.

This clonotype has just a few counts. The chain recombines TRBV6-2 or TRBV6-3 with TRBJ1-1; D gene unclear. Germline assignment: CDR1 MNHEY and CDR2 SVGEGT. The CDR3 consists of 14 residues. Trimming took off 5 bases at V and 5 bases at J, with 15 bases between the two ends. The CDR3 DNA is TGTGCCAGCAGTCCTTATCACGGAGGTACTGAAGCTTTCTTT. As protein: CASSPYHGGTEAFF.

The V gene is TRBV4-2, the J gene TRBJ2-7; 7 bases map to TRBD1. The CDR3 contains 14 residues. Germline CDR1 LGHNA, CDR2 YNFKEQ. J lost 4 bases, V lost 4 bases, and 7 bases had no gene match. CDR3 in amino acids: CASSLETGTYEQYF. The CDR3 DNA reads TGTGCCAGCAGCCTAGAGACAGGGACATACGAGCAGTACTTC.